Below, 32 T cell receptor beta chains from the same sample are listed, as sequenced in a study of control samples from healthy donors and cancer patients. Assay: immunoSEQ multiplex PCR; the TCRdb copy retains only in-frame clones and omits some. This sample carries roughly 170,000 clones, 85% to 95% of them seen once, and the ten largest clones take 4.1%. Sequencing was done on a sample of blood. Receptors were obtained from a woman in her sixties or seventies in good health.

This rearrangement joins TRBV7-8 to TRBJ1-1; D remains unclear. CDR1 and CDR2 from the germline V gene are SGHVS and FQNEAQ. The CDR3 totals 14 residues. V was trimmed by 4 bases and J by 0 bases, leaving 9 bases between them. For the CDR3, the DNA is TGTGCCAGCAGCTCGGACCTCTTGAACACTGAAGCTTTCTTT. Encoded protein: CASSSDLLNTEAFF.

V gene TRBV19 combines with J gene TRBJ1-5; no clear D gene. This CDR3 has 19 amino acids. Trimming took off 4 bases at V and 3 bases at J, with 25 bases between the two ends. CDR1 and CDR2 (germline): LNHDA, SQIVND (reference sequence). The CDR3 DNA sequence: TGTGCCAGTAGTAACCCCCCGGGCAGGCGTACTCAGTACAATCAGCCCCAGCATTTT. Its protein product is CASSNPPGRRTQYNQPQHF. Full variable domain (rest looked up from reference TRBV19 and TRBJ1-5): DGGITQSPKYLFRKEGQNVTLSCEQNLNHDAMYWYRQDPGQGLRLIYYSQIVNDFQKGDIAEGYSVSREKKESFPLTVTSAQKNPTAFYLCASSNPPGRRTQYNQPQHFGDGTRLSIL.

This chain connects TRBV6-5 to TRBJ2-1; D remains unclear. The CDR3 totals 12 residues. The germline V gene encodes CDR1 MNHEY and CDR2 SVGAGI. V was trimmed by 6 bases and J by 8 bases, leaving 11 bases between them. CDR3 coding DNA: TGTGCCAGCAGCTCCCCCCCCTATGAGCAGTTCTTC. As protein: CASSSPPYEQFF.

The rearrangement uses TRBV4-3 and TRBJ2-7; D is perhaps TRBD2 (5 bases). CDR1 LGHNA and CDR2 YSLEER come from the germline V gene. This CDR3 spans 15 amino acids. V lost 0 bases and J lost 3, with 12 bases in between. The CDR3 nucleotides are TGCGCCAGCAGCCAAGAAGAAGACTACTACTACGAGCAGTACTTC. This encodes CASSQEEDYYYEQYF.

The rearrangement joins TRBV7-2 to TRBJ1-5; a weak D match, TRBD1 (6 bases). The V end lost 6 bases, the J end lost 6 bases, and 12 bases lay between the germline ends. The CDR3 loop spans 13 amino acids. CDR1 and CDR2 (germline): SGHTA, FQGNSA. DNA for the CDR3: TGTGCCAGCAGTCCCTCAGGGGCTCAGCCCCAGCATTTT. Amino acids: CASSPSGAQPQHF. Full variable domain (rest looked up from reference TRBV7-2 and TRBJ1-5): GAGVSQSPSNKVTEKGKDVELRCDPISGHTALYWYRQSLGQGLEFLIYFQGNSAPDKSGLPSDRFSAERTGGSVSTLTIQRTQQEDSAVYLCASSPSGAQPQHFGDGTRLSIL.

V gene TRBV2 combines with J gene TRBJ1-2, with D maybe TRBD1 (5 bases). This CDR3 is built from 11 residues. The V and J ends lost 2 bases and 11 bases respectively, with 9 bases between them. The germline CDR1 and CDR2 sequences are SNHLY and FYNNEI. CDR3 coding DNA: TGTGCCAGCAGTGAAAGGGACGTTTACACCTTC. Amino acid sequence: CASSERDVYTF.

The chain carries TRBV6-2 or TRBV6-3 and TRBJ1-1; tentative D call: TRBD1 (6 bases). V shed 2 bases and J shed 2 bases, with 12 bases lying between them. There are 15 residues in the CDR3. Germline CDR1 reads MNHEY; CDR2 reads SVGEGT. The CDR3 is CASSYGDNGNTEAFF. The CDR3 nucleotides read TGTGCCAGCAGTTACGGGGACAACGGAAACACTGAAGCTTTCTTT.

The chain combines TRBV18 with TRBJ1-2; 7 nucleotides line up with TRBD1. Looked up from germline, CDR1 is KGHSH and CDR2 is LQKENI. This CDR3 has 14 residues. Unmatched junction bases numbered 10, after V lost 6 bases and J lost 6 bases. This CDR3 reads CASSPSSGQDGYTF. CDR3 DNA: TGTGCCAGCTCCCCTAGTTCCGGACAGGATGGCTACACCTTC.

The CDR3 protein is CASSTGTANEKLFF. The DNA for the CDR3 is TGCGCCAGCAGCACCGGGACAGCTAATGAAAAACTGTTTTTT. V gene TRBV5-1 combines with J gene TRBJ1-4; 7 bases match TRBD1. CDR1 is SGHRS, CDR2 YFSETQ, per germline. J gave up 3 bases and V 4 bases, and 3 bases lay outside the gene matches. CDR3 length equals 14 residues.

This chain connects TRBV5-1 to TRBJ2-2; TRBD1 aligns across 9 bases. This CDR3 is 14 amino acids long. The V segment lost 4 bases and the J segment 6 bases; nucleotides outside the gene matches: 4. The germline V gene encodes CDR1 SGHRS and CDR2 YFSETQ. CDR3 in amino acids: CASSPGTGPGELFF. The CDR3 DNA reads TGCGCCAGCAGCCCAGGGACAGGGCCCGGGGAGCTGTTTTTT.

This rearrangement joins TRBV9 to TRBJ2-7; 9 bases map to TRBD1. The CDR3 sequence is 14 residues long. V lost 0 bases and J lost 3; bases outside the gene matches: 1. Germline V gives CDR1 SGDLS, CDR2 YYNGEE. The CDR3, as DNA: TGTGCCAGCAGCGTAGGACAGGGGGGCTACGAGCAGTACTTC. Translation: CASSVGQGGYEQYF.

The chain couples TRBV4-3 to TRBJ1-6; no reliable D call. Germline values: CDR1 LGHNA, CDR2 YSLEER. With 1 base removed from V and 0 bases from J, the gap between germline ends came to 4 bases. CDR3 length equals 15 residues. The CDR3, as DNA: TGCGCCAGCAGCCAAGTGGCCTCCTATAATTCACCCCTCCACTTT. Amino acid sequence: CASSQVASYNSPLHF.

This sequence joins TRBV15 and TRBJ1-1; possibly TRBD1 for D (6 bases). Germline V gives CDR1 LNHNV, CDR2 YYDKDF (reference sequence). The CDR3 loop spans 12 amino acids. Trimming stripped 3 bases from V and 10 bases from J, with 12 bases between. Written as DNA, the CDR3 is TGTGCCACCAGCAGGTACAGGGAGGGAGCTTTCTTT. Protein: CATSRYREGAFF. Based on the CDR3 plus reference TRBV15 and TRBJ1-1, the full variable domain is DAMVIQNPRYQVTQFGKPVTLSCSQTLNHNVMYWYQQKSSQAPKLLFHYYDKDFNNEADTPDNFQSRRPNTSFCFLDIRSPGLGDTAMYLCATSRYREGAFFGQGTRLTVV.

Of note for this clone: This specimen includes other DNA sequences encoding the same CDR3. This chain uses TRBV30 with TRBJ1-2, with a possible D match to TRBD1 (5 bases). Germline V gene data show CDR1 as GTSNPN and CDR2 as SVGIG (reference sequence). Deletions cut 1 base from V and 2 bases from J, with 8 bases between. The length of the CDR3 is 13 residues. The CDR3 DNA reads TGTGCCTGGAGTGCAGGGCGCAACTATGGCTACACCTTC. Translated: CAWSAGRNYGYTF.

This clone was seen once. Here the CDR3 DNA reads TGTGCCAGCAGCTTCGGGACAGGGCTCCTCCACTTT. Amino acids: CASSFGTGLLHF. The gene calls are TRBV5-6 and TRBJ1-6; 9 bases are a match to TRBD1. The CDR3 has 12 residues. Germline V gene lookup returns CDR1 SGHDT and CDR2 YYEEEE. V shed 2 bases and J 15 bases; nucleotides not matched to a gene: 3. Drawing the rest from reference TRBV5-6 and TRBJ1-6, the complete variable domain is DAGVTQSPTHLIKTRGQQVTLRCSPKSGHDTVSWYQQALGQGPQFIFQYYEEEERQRGNFPDRFSGHQFPNYSSELNVNALLLGDSALYLCASSFGTGLLHFGNGTRLTVT.

The chain links TRBV7-3 to TRBJ1-2, with D possibly being TRBD1 (6 bases). CDR1 is SGHTA, CDR2 FQGTGA, per germline. Trimming shortened V by 5 bases and J by 4 bases, and 17 bases separated the two germline ends. This CDR3 region has 15 residues. The CDR3 sequence: CASSNMPGHSYGYTF. In DNA, the CDR3 is TGTGCCAGCAGCAACATGCCGGGACATTCCTATGGCTACACCTTC.

The chain combines TRBV7-9 with TRBJ1-1; D remains unclear. Germline V lookup: CDR1 SEHNR, CDR2 FQNEAQ (reference sequence). Trimming took 7 bases from V and 3 from J, leaving 21 bases between them. The CDR3 runs 16 residues. This CDR3 reads CASIYPGPLGDTEAFF. CDR3 in DNA: TGTGCCAGCATATACCCCGGACCACTGGGAGACACTGAAGCTTTCTTT.

The V call is TRBV7-9, the J call TRBJ1-2, with D possibly TRBD1 on 6 matching bases. V lost 5 bases, J lost 0 bases, and 13 bases lay in between. This CDR3 has 15 residues. Germline lookup yields CDR1 SEHNR and CDR2 FQNEAQ (reference sequence). The CDR3 sequence: CASSPTQGANYGYTF. The CDR3 bases are TGTGCCAGCAGCCCAACACAGGGAGCTAACTATGGCTACACCTTC.

The chain couples TRBV6-5 to TRBJ2-7, with TRBD1 matching over 7 bases. This CDR3 comprises 16 residues. Trimming removed 0 bases from V and 3 bases from J; junction bases left unmatched: 8. Germline loops: CDR1 MNHEY, CDR2 SVGAGI. CDR3 in DNA: TGTGCCAGCAGTTACTCTTTGGGCAGGGGGAGCTACGAGCAGTACTTC. Translated: CASSYSLGRGSYEQYF.

On this clone: One junction end does not reproduce the germline sequence, and a read error may be involved. The V gene is TRBV10-3, the J gene TRBJ2-1; 7 positions match TRBD2. Looked up from germline, CDR1 is ENHRY and CDR2 is SYGVKD. The CDR3 spans 14 residues. The CDR3 is CAIGERDLYNEQFF. The CDR3 nucleotides are TGTGCCATCGGTGAGCGGGATTTATACAATGAGCAGTTCTTC.

The chain recombines TRBV5-8 with TRBJ2-2; TRBD1 agrees at 10 bases. The CDR3 runs to 14 residues. After removal of 4 bases from V and 6 bases from J, the junction contained 3 bases not matched to a gene. The V gene's germline CDR1 is SGHTS and CDR2 YDEGEE. CDR3 in DNA: TGTGCCAGCAGCCGGGACAGGGGTGCCGGGGAGCTGTTTTTT. Its translation is CASSRDRGAGELFF.

This clone is a singleton in its sample. This chain joins TRBV5-4 and TRBJ1-2; 8 nucleotides agree with TRBD1. This CDR3 spans 14 amino acids. In germline, CDR1 is SGHNT, CDR2 YYREEE (reference sequence). Trimming at V came to 4 bases and at J to 3 bases, leaving 5 bases not matched to a gene. CDR3 nucleotide sequence: TGTGCCAGCAGCATAGGACAGGGACACTATGGCTACACCTTC. Translated, it gives CASSIGQGHYGYTF.

This clone was picked up one time. The chain uses TRBV7-3 and TRBJ2-1, with a tentative D call TRBD1 (5 bases). The length of the CDR3 is 13 residues. V lost 3 bases to trimming and J lost 6 bases, with 9 bases between them. In germline, CDR1 is SGHTA, CDR2 FQGTGA. CDR3 DNA: TGTGCCAGCAGCTTCGCAGGGTCCAATGAGCAGTTCTTC. Its protein product is CASSFAGSNEQFF.

V gene TRBV9 combines with J gene TRBJ1-5; D uncertain. V was trimmed by 2 bases and J by 0 bases, leaving 12 bases between them. This CDR3 comprises 16 residues. Germline values: CDR1 SGDLS, CDR2 YYNGEE. This chain's CDR3 is CASSVGRDDSNQPQHF. CDR3 coding DNA: TGTGCCAGCAGCGTCGGCAGAGATGATAGCAATCAGCCCCAGCATTTT.

The chain employs TRBV27 and TRBJ1-5; the match to TRBD1 covers 7 bases. There are 14 residues in the CDR3. Looked up from germline, CDR1 is MNHEY and CDR2 is SMNVEV (reference sequence). The trim removed 5 bases at V and 4 bases at J, leaving 5 bases unmatched. CDR3 amino acids: CASSIQGQNQPQHF. In DNA, the CDR3 is TGTGCCAGCAGTATACAGGGGCAAAATCAGCCCCAGCATTTT.

The gene calls are TRBV6-2 or TRBV6-3 and TRBJ1-5; D unresolved. CDR1 MNHEY and CDR2 SVGEGT come from the germline V gene. The CDR3 has 15 residues. V was cut by 6 bases and J by 7 bases, with 19 bases left in between. The CDR3 DNA reads as TGTGCCAGCAGCCGAGATTCGCGGCTTGGCCAGCCCCAGCATTTT. It translates to CASSRDSRLGQPQHF.

The rearrangement uses TRBV11-2 and TRBJ2-1, with D maybe TRBD2 (6 bases). Germline V gene lookup returns CDR1 SGHAT and CDR2 FQNNGV. This CDR3 comprises 16 residues. The V and J ends lost 0 bases and 2 bases respectively, with 11 bases between them. As DNA, the CDR3 is TGTGCCAGCAGCTTAGATTCAACGGGGGCCTACAATGAGCAGTTCTTC. Translation gives CASSLDSTGAYNEQFF.

In DNA, the CDR3 is TGCGCCAGCAGTGGACAGGGGACGAACACTGAAGCTTTCTTT. Its translation: CASSGQGTNTEAFF. J is TRBJ1-1 and V is TRBV5-1; TRBD1 agrees at 9 bases. The length of the CDR3 is 14 residues. Per the germline V gene, CDR1 is SGHRS and CDR2 is YFSETQ. V shed 5 bases, J shed 1 base, and the junction held 3 bases outside the gene matches.

The V gene is TRBV3-1 (or the pseudogene TRBV3-2), the J gene TRBJ2-7; D gene unclear. Germline V lookup: CDR1 LGHDT, CDR2 YNNKEL (reference sequence). This CDR3 has 14 amino acids. Trimming pared 1 base from V and 6 bases from J, leaving 13 bases between. The CDR3 region is CASSQVITLGEQYF. The DNA for the CDR3 is TGTGCCAGCAGCCAAGTTATAACGCTCGGCGAGCAGTACTTC.

The chain combines TRBV7-8 with TRBJ1-3; no firm D call. CDR3 length: 15 residues. V was pared by 1 base and J by 4 bases, with 11 bases between. Germline-derived CDR1 and CDR2 are SGHVS and FQNEAQ. DNA of the CDR3: TGTGCCAGCAGCTTAGTTCGAGCCCTCGGAAACACCATATATTTT. This translates into CASSLVRALGNTIYF.

This chain links TRBV19 with TRBJ2-1; maybe TRBD2 (7 bases). V lost 5 bases, J lost 4 bases, and 15 bases lay in between. Germline assignment: CDR1 LNHDA and CDR2 SQIVND (reference sequence). The CDR3 extends over 15 amino acids. CDR3 nucleotide sequence: TGTGCCAGTAGTGGCACGGGGGGCGCTTACAATGAGCAGTTCTTC. It specifies CASSGTGGAYNEQFF.

The rearrangement joins TRBV12-3 or TRBV12-4 to TRBJ2-1; D might be TRBD1 or TRBD2, each matching 5 bases. The CDR3 spans 13 residues. Trimming removed 5 bases at V and 7 bases at J, with 12 bases between. CDR3 sequence reads: CASSHGTPNEQFF. The CDR3 DNA sequence: TGTGCCAGCAGTCACGGGACGCCTAATGAGCAGTTCTTC.